This T cell receptor (beta chain) was identified during a study of blood T cells in healthy people across ages. The study, taken as a whole, reports: Unsorted PBMC input precluded a conclusive naive versus antigen-experienced comparison.

For the second PCR, which ran for about 6 to 11 cycles, a sample-barcoded 5' primer and a J-beta primer mix were used. TCRdb ran MiXCR on the 5' RACE reads and lists one entry per CDR3 protein. Of roughly 1,000,000 distinct CDR3 sequences listed, around 27% are singletons. The germline CDR1 and CDR2 sequences are KGHDR and SFDVKD. The CDR3 length is 16 residues. Trimming took 2 bases from V and 4 from J; bases not matched to a gene: 6. In this sample, this clonotype turned up a few times. Its antigen is undetermined. The sample providers were healthy Caucasian people from Russia, aged roughly 6 to 95. These same records also appear under a second study, on T cells of mothers and their children.

The chain employs TRBV24-1 and TRBJ2-1; 8 nucleotides agree with TRBD1. Sequencing was carried out using blood. The receptor comes from a girl aged 2 to 10 in good health. The CDR3 reads CATSDSRQGRYNEQFF. The CDR3 coding sequence is TGTGCCACCAGTGATTCCCGACAGGGGCGATACAATGAGCAGTTCTTC.